The clone carrying this T cell receptor (beta chain) came up once. The source of the sample is a study of blood T cell repertoires in COVID-19. Clones were read by immunoSEQ multiplex PCR, and TCRdb kept only the in-frame ones, dropping some. The sample includes about 250,000 clones, more than 65% of them seen just once. The CDR3 spans 13 residues. Deletions cut 6 bases from V and 6 bases from J, with 12 bases between. Germline-derived CDR1 and CDR2 are MNHEY and SVGAGI. Sequenced sample: peripheral blood. The TCR sequence derives from a middle-aged man with active or convalescent COVID-19. The chain joins TRBV6-5 to TRBJ1-5, with D maybe TRBD1 (5 bases). CDR3 coding DNA: TGTGCCAGCAGCCCGGGGGGAAGTCAGCCCCAGCATTTT. It encodes CASSPGGSQPQHF.